This T cell receptor (beta chain) was sequenced during a study of T cells expressing NK-cell markers. Study overall: TCR beta repertoires came from sorted CD3+CD56+NKG2C+, CD3+CD56+NKG2C- and CD3+CD56-NKG2C+ T cells. Among eight sequenced donors, seven carried HCMV seropositivity while one was seronegative. Study results and caveats: In about 6 donors, dominant CD3+CD56+NKG2C+ clonotypes ranked among the top 10 CD8+ clonotypes.

TCR beta cDNA was made by 5'RACE template switching with UMIs. Following a re-call of the 5' RACE reads, TCRdb has one entry per CDR3 protein and lacks DNA. With some 140,000 distinct CDR3 sequences in the sample, the ten largest clones hold 30% to 45%. Of note for this clonotype: No antigen is known for it.

This clonotype was obtained from a woman between 45 and 65 years old in good health. The sequenced sample consisted of blood T cells: a sorted CD56 or NKG2C T cell subset, CD4+ or CD8+ T cells, or bulk PBMC T cells (not recorded which).

CDR3 sequence: CASSLDGAGDIWETQYF. The chain combines TRBV5-6 with TRBJ2-5; the D gene TCRdb calls, TRBD2, cannot be checked with no DNA. The CDR3 consists of 17 residues. Germline V gene sequence: CDR1 SGHDT, CDR2 YYEEEE. The full variable domain, completed using reference TRBV5-6 and TRBJ2-5, is DAGVTQSPTHLIKTRGQQVTLRCSPKSGHDTVSWYQQALGQGPQFIFQYYEEEERQRGNFPDRFSGHQFPNYSSELNVNALLLGDSALYLCASSLDGAGDIWETQYFGPGTRLLVL.